Below are 17 T cell receptor beta chains sequenced from a single sample in a study of blood T cell repertoires in COVID-19. Sequencing was performed with immunoSEQ multiplex PCR; in TCRdb, only in-frame clones are kept and a portion is missing. The data contain around 290,000 clones, 90% of them singletons. The specimen sequenced was PBMCs or T cells enriched from blood (not recorded which). All receptors come from a woman aged 30 to 39 who had recovered from COVID-19.

This clone was counted a single time. The chain has TRBV30 and TRBJ2-1, with TRBD2 matching over 7 bases. CDR3 length: 13 residues. Trimming at V came to 3 bases and at J to 7 bases, leaving 6 bases not matched to a gene. The germline gives CDR1 GTSNPN, CDR2 SVGIG (reference sequence). CDR3 DNA sequence: TGTGCCTGGAGCGGACTAGTTCGGAATGAGCAGTTCTTC. It encodes CAWSGLVRNEQFF.

The chain links TRBV19 to TRBJ1-2, with D possibly matching TRBD1 (6 bases). Germline V CDR1 and CDR2: LNHDA, SQIVND (reference sequence). There are 15 residues in the CDR3. V shed 2 bases and J shed 8 bases, with 18 bases lying between them. The CDR3 spells CASSIRGRGRGGYTF. The CDR3 region has the DNA TGTGCCAGTAGTATACGAGGCAGGGGAAGAGGAGGCTACACCTTC.

Remarks on this clone: This specimen includes other DNA sequences encoding the same CDR3. The V and J genes are TRBV7-9 and TRBJ1-5; TRBD1 might be the D (5 bases). This CDR3 comprises 14 residues. Germline values: CDR1 SEHNR, CDR2 FQNEAQ (reference sequence). The V gene lost 4 bases and the J gene lost 0 bases, with 7 bases spanning the gap. The CDR3 region is CASSSDSSNQPQHF. For the CDR3, the DNA is TGTGCCAGCAGCTCCGACAGTAGCAATCAGCCCCAGCATTTT.

The gene calls are TRBV2 and TRBJ1-1; TRBD1 agrees at 7 bases. Germline values: CDR1 SNHLY, CDR2 FYNNEI. The trim removed 4 bases at V and 7 bases at J, leaving 3 bases unmatched. CDR3 length: 12 residues. CDR3 residues: CASSGDSLEAFF. In DNA form, the CDR3 reads TGTGCCAGCAGTGGGGACAGCCTTGAAGCTTTCTTT.

V is TRBV4-3 and J is TRBJ1-1, with D unresolved. The CDR3 contains 13 residues. The V gene's germline CDR1 is LGHNA and CDR2 YSLEER. The V and J ends lost 0 bases and 5 bases respectively, with 7 bases between them. CDR3 coding DNA: TGCGCCAGCAGCCAAGAAGGCGGTACTGAAGCTTTCTTT. It translates to CASSQEGGTEAFF.

The V call is TRBV7-2, the J call TRBJ1-6; 12 nucleotides agree with TRBD1. This CDR3 region has 18 residues. The V gene's germline CDR1 is SGHTA and CDR2 FQGNSA. V lost 5 bases, J lost 1 base, and 6 bases stayed unmatched. The CDR3 loop is CASSPRDRGQSYNSPLHF. CDR3 coding DNA: TGTGCCAGCAGCCCAAGGGACAGGGGGCAGTCCTATAATTCACCCCTCCACTTT.

CDR3 protein: CASSLDLSRYNEQFF. CDR3 coding DNA: TGTGCCAGCAGCTTGGATCTGAGTCGATACAATGAGCAGTTCTTC. The chain has TRBV5-6 and TRBJ2-1; no reliable D call. This CDR3 is built from 15 residues. From germline, CDR1 is SGHDT and CDR2 YYEEEE. Trimming removed 0 bases at V and 4 bases at J, with 11 bases between.

The CDR3 reads CASSLGSDRTDTQYF. The DNA of the CDR3 is TGTGCCAGCAGCTTAGGCAGCGACCGCACAGATACGCAGTATTTT. The chain links TRBV11-2 to TRBJ2-3; D uncertain. V lost 1 base to trimming and J lost 1 base, with 9 bases between them. CDR3 size: 15 residues. Germline V gives CDR1 SGHAT, CDR2 FQNNGV.

This chain uses TRBV6-5 with TRBJ2-7; 8 bases agree with TRBD2. Looked up from germline, CDR1 is MNHEY and CDR2 is SVGAGI. This CDR3 has 15 amino acids. Unmatched junction bases numbered 10, after V lost 6 bases and J lost 3 bases. This CDR3 is CASSPRGGLHYEQYF. The DNA for the CDR3 is TGTGCCAGCAGCCCCCGGGGGGGGCTACACTACGAGCAGTACTTC.

The V and J genes are TRBV7-9 and TRBJ2-7, with 7 bases that match TRBD2. The CDR3 sequence is 13 residues long. Unmatched junction bases numbered 3, after V lost 5 bases and J lost 2 bases. Germline-derived CDR1 and CDR2 are SEHNR and FQNEAQ (reference sequence). The CDR3 nucleotides read TGTGCCAGCAGCCCCGGGGGGACCTACGAGCAGTACTTC. The encoded protein is CASSPGGTYEQYF.

The V call is TRBV10-1, the J call TRBJ2-7; 9 nucleotides agree with TRBD1. The CDR3 has 14 amino acids. Germline V lookup: CDR1 WNHNN, CDR2 SYGVQD (reference sequence). V shed 8 bases, J shed 6 bases, and the junction held 11 bases outside the gene matches. DNA for the CDR3: TGCGCCAGCTCTGCACAGGGGGCCCTCGGCGAGCAGTACTTC. Protein product: CASSAQGALGEQYF.

This clone has a handful of counts. This chain uses TRBV28 with TRBJ1-2, with D possibly matching TRBD1 (6 bases). Trimming stripped 5 bases from V and 7 bases from J, with 11 bases between. There are 12 residues in the CDR3. Germline loops: CDR1 MDHEN, CDR2 SYDVKM. CDR3 region: CASSPRTAGYTF. CDR3 bases: TGTGCCAGCAGTCCCAGGACAGCTGGCTACACCTTC.

A few counts support this clone. The V and J genes are TRBV28 and TRBJ1-4, with TRBD1 identical over 8 bases. The germline CDR1 and CDR2 sequences are MDHEN and SYDVKM. This CDR3 has 15 amino acids. The V segment lost 7 bases and the J segment 3 bases; nucleotides outside the gene matches: 7. This CDR3 reads CASNDRGLSNEKLFF. The CDR3 DNA follows: TGTGCCAGCAATGACAGGGGTCTCTCTAATGAAAAACTGTTTTTT.

The rearrangement joins TRBV28 to TRBJ1-1; D is unresolved. The CDR3 spans 13 residues. CDR1 and CDR2 from the germline V gene are MDHEN and SYDVKM. The V and J ends lost 1 base and 9 bases respectively, with 12 bases between them. CDR3 bases: TGTGCCAGCAGTTTATTAAGCCCCTTTAAAGCTTTCTTT. Translated, it gives CASSLLSPFKAFF.

V gene TRBV5-1 combines with J gene TRBJ2-1; 7 bases are shared with TRBD2. In germline, CDR1 is SGHRS, CDR2 YFSETQ. The CDR3 is 12 residues long. The V segment lost 6 bases and the J segment 9 bases; nucleotides outside the gene matches: 6. The CDR3 loop is CASKRLATEQFF. The CDR3 DNA reads as TGCGCCAGCAAACGACTAGCAACTGAGCAGTTCTTC. Drawing the rest from reference TRBV5-1 and TRBJ2-1, the complete variable domain is KAGVTQTPRYLIKTRGQQVTLSCSPISGHRSVSWYQQTPGQGLQFLFEYFSETQRNKGNFPGRFSGRQFSNSRSEMNVSTLELGDSALYLCASKRLATEQFFGPGTRLTVL.

The count of this clone is one. This rearrangement joins TRBV19 to TRBJ2-3; D unclear. CDR3 length: 13 amino acids. Germline lookup yields CDR1 LNHDA and CDR2 SQIVND (reference sequence). V shed 5 bases and J shed 2 bases, with 8 bases lying between them. CDR3 DNA sequence: TGTGCCAGTAGTCTCGTACACACAGATACGCAGTATTTT. As protein: CASSLVHTDTQYF.

The chain links TRBV7-2 to TRBJ2-2; no definite D call. This CDR3 has 14 residues. Germline CDR1 is SGHTA and CDR2 is FQGNSA. The V end was cut by 5 bases, the J end by 6 bases, with 13 bases between. CDR3 loop: CASSAMKISGELFF. The DNA for the CDR3 is TGTGCCAGCAGCGCTATGAAAATCTCCGGGGAGCTGTTTTTT.